One and the same sample provided the 17 T cell receptor beta chains below, sequenced in a study of cytomegalovirus exposure and HLA in healthy donors. PCR involved 60 Vbeta and 13 Jbeta primers. Repertoires were generated with immunoSEQ multiplex PCR, while TCRdb's copy carries only in-frame clones and drops some. The table records about 200,000 clones, around 73% of them present only once. What was sequenced was PBMCs. Every receptor here comes from a woman in her twenties or thirties in good health and CMV-seronegative.

This clone was detected a few times. This sequence joins TRBV10-2 and TRBJ2-1, with 11 positions matching TRBD2. The CDR3 covers 15 residues. In germline, CDR1 is WSHSY, CDR2 SAAADI. Trimming cost V 6 bases and J 3 bases; bases outside gene matches: 4. The CDR3, as DNA: TGCGCCAGCAGGGGGGGACTAGCGGTCTACAATGAGCAGTTCTTC. It codes for CASRGGLAVYNEQFF.

A single count supports this clone. The genes are TRBV11-2 and TRBJ2-7, with D possibly being TRBD1 (6 bases). Trimming shortened V by 1 base and J by 5 bases, and 18 bases separated the two germline ends. The CDR3 has 16 residues. The germline V gene encodes CDR1 SGHAT and CDR2 FQNNGV. The CDR3 DNA follows: TGTGCCAGCAGCTTAGCGTTACAGGGAATTACCGACGAGCAGTACTTC. It translates to CASSLALQGITDEQYF. The full variable domain, completed using reference TRBV11-2 and TRBJ2-7, is EAGVAQSPRYKIIEKRQSVAFWCNPISGHATLYWYQQILGQGPKLLIQFQNNGVVDDSQLPKDRFSAERLKGVDSTLKIQPAKLEDSAVYLCASSLALQGITDEQYFGPGTRLTVT.

V is TRBV18 and J is TRBJ1-2, with D tentatively TRBD1 (6 bases). The CDR3 loop spans 15 amino acids. Germline CDR1 is KGHSH and CDR2 is LQKENI. The V end lost 4 bases, the J end lost 3 bases, and 15 bases lay between the germline ends. The CDR3 here is CASSLIPTGDYGYTF. The CDR3 DNA reads TGTGCCAGCTCACTTATCCCGACAGGAGACTATGGCTACACCTTC.

The genes are TRBV9 and TRBJ2-7, with 10 bases fitting TRBD1. V lost 2 bases and J lost 2; bases outside the gene matches: 4. The CDR3 runs to 15 residues. The germline CDR1 and CDR2 sequences are SGDLS and YYNGEE. CDR3 sequence reads: CASSVGTGDPYEQYF. CDR3 bases: TGTGCCAGCAGCGTGGGGACAGGGGACCCCTACGAGCAGTACTTC.

The chain is built from TRBV5-1 and TRBJ2-1, with D perhaps matching TRBD1 (6 bases). The V gene's germline CDR1 is SGHRS and CDR2 YFSETQ. CDR3 length equals 19 residues. Trimming cost V 4 bases and J 0 bases, with 23 bases left between them. CDR3 residues: CASSVPGQGDFSSYNEQFF. The CDR3 bases are TGCGCCAGCAGCGTACCGGGACAAGGGGATTTTAGCTCCTACAATGAGCAGTTCTTC.

This clone showed up just a few times. J is TRBJ2-1 and V is TRBV4-1; D is perhaps TRBD2 (6 bases). This CDR3 is 16 amino acids long. Trimming stripped 1 base from V and 1 base from J, with 11 bases between. Germline CDR1 reads MGHRA; CDR2 reads YSYEKL. As DNA, the CDR3 is TGCGCCAGCAGCCAAGTGTACGGGAGATCCTACAATGAGCAGTTCTTC. Translated, it gives CASSQVYGRSYNEQFF.

The sample holds a few counts of this clone. The chain uses TRBV7-2 and TRBJ2-7, with 15 bases identical to TRBD2. Germline V gives CDR1 SGHTA, CDR2 FQGNSA. V shed 5 bases and J 13 bases; nucleotides not matched to a gene: 9. CDR3 length equals 14 residues. CDR3 residues: CASSLLGLAGGPYF. DNA for the CDR3: TGTGCCAGCAGCCTACTGGGACTAGCGGGAGGACCCTACTTC. Full variable domain (remainder filled in from reference TRBV7-2 and TRBJ2-7): GAGVSQSPSNKVTEKGKDVELRCDPISGHTALYWYRQSLGQGLEFLIYFQGNSAPDKSGLPSDRFSAERTGGSVSTLTIQRTQQEDSAVYLCASSLLGLAGGPYFGPGTRLTVT.

This clone was observed once. This rearrangement joins TRBV6-5 to TRBJ2-1; no firm D call. The length of the CDR3 is 15 residues. V was trimmed by 0 bases and J by 4 bases, leaving 10 bases between them. Germline CDR1 reads MNHEY; CDR2 reads SVGAGI. CDR3 coding DNA: TGTGCCAGCAGTTACTCAGCCGGCGGATACAATGAGCAGTTCTTC. It specifies CASSYSAGGYNEQFF.

This chain connects TRBV30 to TRBJ2-7, with a possible D match to TRBD2 (5 bases). The CDR3 is 14 amino acids. The germline V and J ends were trimmed by 0 bases and 2 bases, with 11 bases remaining between them. Germline assignment: CDR1 GTSNPN and CDR2 SVGIG (reference sequence). CDR3 protein: CAWSVGNGPYEQYF. The CDR3 bases are TGTGCCTGGAGTGTCGGGAACGGCCCCTACGAGCAGTACTTC.

This chain uses TRBV5-1 with TRBJ2-5, with TRBD1 matching 7 bases. This CDR3 contains 14 residues. Germline V gene lookup returns CDR1 SGHRS and CDR2 YFSETQ. V dropped 3 bases and J dropped 0; count of bases not matched to a gene: 2. The CDR3 spells CASSSTGYQETQYF. DNA for the CDR3: TGCGCCAGCAGCTCGACAGGGTACCAAGAGACCCAGTACTTC.

The chain carries TRBV6-7 and TRBJ1-1; a weak D match, TRBD1 (5 bases). TRBV6-7 has ORF status, its function being uncertain. The CDR3 contains 12 residues. The V gene lost 5 bases and the J gene lost 8 bases, with 12 bases spanning the gap. This CDR3 is CASSQQGGEAFF. DNA for the CDR3: TGTGCCAGCAGTCAGCAGGGAGGGGAAGCTTTCTTT.

The chain joins TRBV6-1 to TRBJ2-7; possible D gene TRBD1, 6 bases. V lost 2 bases to trimming and J lost 2 bases, with 10 bases between them. This CDR3 contains 14 residues. CDR1 is MNHNS and CDR2 is SASEGT in the germline V gene. The CDR3 loop is CASSEWDIAYEQYF. CDR3 nucleotides: TGTGCCAGCAGTGAATGGGACATTGCCTACGAGCAGTACTTC.

The chain uses TRBV18 and TRBJ1-3; the D gene is possibly TRBD1 (6 bases). From germline, CDR1 is KGHSH and CDR2 LQKENI. Trimming left V 5 bases short and J 0 bases short, with 11 bases between. The CDR3 is 15 residues long. The CDR3 is CASSRQVVSGNTIYF. The CDR3 coding sequence is TGTGCCAGCTCAAGACAGGTAGTCTCTGGAAACACCATATATTTT. Combining the CDR3 with reference TRBV18 and TRBJ1-3 gives the whole variable domain NAGVMQNPRHLVRRRGQEARLRCSPMKGHSHVYWYRQLPEEGLKFMVYLQKENIIDESGMPKERFSAEFPKEGPSILRIQQVVRGDSAAYFCASSRQVVSGNTIYFGEGSWLTVV.

V usage is TRBV30 and J usage is TRBJ1-5, with D unresolved. V gave up 2 bases and J gave up 10 bases, with 18 bases separating them. Germline V gene data show CDR1 as GTSNPN and CDR2 as SVGIG (reference sequence). The CDR3 runs 14 residues. CDR3 nucleotides: TGTGCCTGGAGTCCGGACTGGAGTGGAGGCCCCCAGCATTTT. Protein product: CAWSPDWSGGPQHF.

The chain combines TRBV5-1 with TRBJ2-7, with 7 bases lining up with TRBD1. The CDR3 runs 15 residues. Germline V gene sequence: CDR1 SGHRS, CDR2 YFSETQ. Trimming removed 1 base from V and 3 bases from J; junction bases left unmatched: 7. CDR3 DNA sequence: TGCGCCAGCAGCTTGAGGGGGCGGGCTGGCTACGAGCAGTACTTC. This gives the protein CASSLRGRAGYEQYF.

This chain uses TRBV6-1 with TRBJ2-2, with D hard to call. The CDR3 totals 14 residues. From germline, CDR1 is MNHNS and CDR2 SASEGT. With 4 bases removed from V and 6 bases from J, the gap between germline ends came to 12 bases. CDR3 in DNA: TGTGCCAGCAGTGTTGGCCACCGGGCCGGGGAGCTGTTTTTT. This gives the protein CASSVGHRAGELFF.

A remark on this clone: The identical CDR3 is also encoded by other nucleotide sequences in the sample. V is TRBV6-1 and J is TRBJ2-7, with D hard to call. Trimming left V 5 bases short and J 7 bases short, with 9 bases between. The CDR3 covers 11 residues. Germline CDR1 and CDR2: MNHNS and SASEGT. The CDR3 protein is CASSYGGEQYF. CDR3 nucleotides: TGTGCCAGCAGTTACGGCGGTGAGCAGTACTTC.